Listed below are T cell receptor beta chains from one sample, sequenced in a study of cytomegalovirus exposure and HLA in healthy donors. Sequenced by immunoSEQ multiplex PCR; TCRdb stores in-frame clones only, minus some. Among 100,000 to 150,000 clones, around 80% were seen once, and the ten largest hold about 1%. The specimen sequenced was PBMCs. These TCRs come from a woman in her twenties or thirties in good health and CMV-seronegative. Each CDR3 is given with its conserved first and last residue. The order of the fields is clone size, V gene, D gene, J gene, CDR3 DNA, CDR3 protein. D genes are given only for firm matches. Clone sizes are given selectively: once, few, many, or a class where the clone is expanded.

>.|TRBV20-1|.|TRBJ2-1
TGCAGTGCTAACAGGGTTAATGAGCAGTTCTTC
CSANRVNEQFF
>.|TRBV28|.|TRBJ2-7
TGTGCCAGCAGTTTAGCTGCCGGGAGCTCCTACGAGCAGTACTTC
CASSLAAGSSYEQYF
>.|TRBV6-5|TRBD1|TRBJ1-2
TGTGCCAGCAGTTCGCCACGGACAGGAGGAAACTATGGCTACACCTTC
CASSSPRTGGNYGYTF
>.|TRBV4-1|.|TRBJ2-1
TGCGCCAGCAGCCAAGAATCTAGGGGTCCGAGGAATGAGCAGTTCTTC
CASSQESRGPRNEQFF
>.|TRBV30|.|TRBJ1-3
TGTGCCTGGAGTGTAACAGGGCAAGGAAACACCATATATTTT
CAWSVTGQGNTIYF
>once|TRBV10-1|.|TRBJ2-2
TGCGCCAGCAGCGGTGAAGGGGAAGCCCCCGTGGAGCTGTTTTTT
CASSGEGEAPVELFF
>few|TRBV6-5|.|TRBJ2-1
TGTGCCAGCAGTCACCGGGCCTACAATGAGCAGTTCTTC
CASSHRAYNEQFF
>.|TRBV6-5|TRBD2|TRBJ2-5
TGTGCCAGCAGTTACGGGTGGGAGGGCGGAGAGACCCAGTACTTC
CASSYGWEGGETQYF
>.|TRBV11-3|.|TRBJ2-2
TGTGCCAGCGGGGGACAAGCACCTACCGGGGAGCTGTTTTTT
CASGGQAPTGELFF
>.|TRBV2|.|TRBJ1-5
TGTGCCAGCATCCTGAGCAGGGGTAGCAATCAGCCCCAGCATTTT
CASILSRGSNQPQHF
>.|TRBV6-5|.|TRBJ2-1
TGTGCCAGCAGTTACTCGGGGCCAGGCAATGAGCAGTTCTTC
CASSYSGPGNEQFF
>once|TRBV7-9|TRBD1|TRBJ2-7
TGTGCCAGCAGCTTAGCGCATCCGGGACAGGGCCTAGCATCCTACGAGCAGTACTTC
CASSLAHPGQGLASYEQYF
>.|TRBV18|.|TRBJ1-2
TGTGCCAGCTCACCACCGACTGATTGGGGCTACACCTTC
CASSPPTDWGYTF
>.|TRBV30|.|TRBJ2-1
TGTGCCTGGAGTGGCCTAAGTGAGCAGTTCTTC
CAWSGLSEQFF
>.|TRBV9|TRBD2|TRBJ2-1
TGTGCCAGCAGCGCAGGGACTAGCGGGGCCATACGAACCTACAATGAGCAGTTCTTC
CASSAGTSGAIRTYNEQFF
>.|TRBV19|.|TRBJ1-1
TGTGCCAGTAGTCCCTCGGTGGGACTTGCCACTGAAGCTTTCTTT
CASSPSVGLATEAFF
>.|TRBV7-3|TRBD2|TRBJ2-4
TGTGCCAGCAGCTTAAATGCGGGACTAGACATTCAGTACTTC
CASSLNAGLDIQYF
>.|TRBV5-6|.|TRBJ1-1
TGTGCCAGCAGGAAAGGCGGAGGGCAAATGAACACTGAAGCTTTCTTT
CASRKGGGQMNTEAFF
>.|TRBV4-1|.|TRBJ1-1
TGCGCCAGCAGCCAAGGAGCTCGGGGGTTGAACACTGAAGCTTTCTTT
CASSQGARGLNTEAFF
>.|TRBV11-1|TRBD2|TRBJ2-5
TGTGCCAGCAGCCGATTCATCGGACTAGCGGGGGGCCAAGAGACCCAGTACTTC
CASSRFIGLAGGQETQYF
>.|TRBV2|.|TRBJ2-7
TGTGCCAGCAGTGAAGCCGGGAGTGGCAACGAGCAGTACTTC
CASSEAGSGNEQYF
>once|TRBV30|.|TRBJ2-1
TGTGCCTGGAGTCGAGGGTTCGATGAGCAGTTCTTC
CAWSRGFDEQFF
>.|TRBV14|.|TRBJ2-7
TGTGCCAGCAGCCAAGATTTCTCTTACGAGCAGTACTTC
CASSQDFSYEQYF
>.|TRBV2|TRBD2|TRBJ2-2
TGTGCCAGCAGTGAAGCCAAGACTAGCGGGGTTACCGGGGAGCTGTTTTTT
CASSEAKTSGVTGELFF
>few|TRBV5-1|.|TRBJ2-4
TGCGCCAGCAGCTTGGGCCAGACAATAAACATTCAGTACTTC
CASSLGQTINIQYF
>.|TRBV10-2|TRBD2|TRBJ2-2
TGCGCCAGCAGTGGACTAGCGGGAGTCGTGTACACCGGGGAGCTGTTTTTT
CASSGLAGVVYTGELFF
>once|TRBV9|.|TRBJ2-1
TGTGCCAGCAGCGCCGGAGGTCTCATAGCGCAGGGGGGTGAGCAGTTCTTC
CASSAGGLIAQGGEQFF
>.|TRBV5-1|TRBD1|TRBJ2-5
TGCGCCAGCAGCCCCCGACAGGGGGCCCAAGAGACCCAGTACTTC
CASSPRQGAQETQYF
>.|TRBV30|.|TRBJ1-1
TGTGCCTGGAGCCCAGGGACTGAAGCTTTCTTT
CAWSPGTEAFF
>few|TRBV28|.|TRBJ1-5
TGTGCCAGCAGTTTACGGGGGGCTTACAATCAGCCCCAGCATTTT
CASSLRGAYNQPQHF
>.|TRBV2|.|TRBJ2-2
TGTGCCAGCAGTATTGAGGGGGCCGGGGAGCTGTTTTTT
CASSIEGAGELFF
>.|TRBV5-1|.|TRBJ2-3
TGCGCCAGCAGCTTCGGGACACCAGGCACAGATACGCAGTATTTT
CASSFGTPGTDTQYF
>.|TRBV5-4|TRBD2|TRBJ2-7
TGTGCCAGCAGTTTGACTAGCGCCGACGAGCAGTACTTC
CASSLTSADEQYF
>.|TRBV21-1|.|TRBJ1-1
TGTGCCAGCAGCCTGTATACAGGGAACACTGAAGCTTTCTTT
CASSLYTGNTEAFF
>.|TRBV5-1|.|TRBJ2-1
TGCGCCAGCAGCTTGGCAGGAACCTCCTACAATGAGCAGTTCTTC
CASSLAGTSYNEQFF
>.|TRBV5-1|TRBD2|TRBJ2-3
TGCGCCAGCAGCTTGGGGGGGACTAGCGCAACAGATACGCAGTATTTT
CASSLGGTSATDTQYF
>.|TRBV29-1|TRBD1|TRBJ1-4
TGCAGCGTTGAATACGGGACAGGGGGGGAAAAACTGTTTTTT
CSVEYGTGGEKLFF
>.|TRBV11-3|.|TRBJ2-5
TGTGCCAGCAGCCACAACCTCAGGGAGACCCAGTACTTC
CASSHNLRETQYF
>.|TRBV4-3|TRBD2|TRBJ2-1
TGCGCCAGCAGCCCCTTCGGACTAGCGGGAGATCTCGATCCTTACAATGAGCAGTTCTTC
CASSPFGLAGDLDPYNEQFF
>.|TRBV19|.|TRBJ2-5
TGTGCCAGTAGACAGGATCCTAAAGAGACCCAGTACTTC
CASRQDPKETQYF
>.|TRBV7-8|.|TRBJ2-1
TGTGCCAGCAGCCCCGATCTATCAGGGCAGTTCTTC
CASSPDLSGQFF
>once|TRBV27|.|TRBJ1-2
TGTGCCAGCGGCAGTCACTATGGCTACACCTTC
CASGSHYGYTF
>once|TRBV7-2|.|TRBJ1-5
TGTGCCAGCTCCATGGCAGGCCATCAGCCCCAGCATTTT
CASSMAGHQPQHF
>.|TRBV20-1|.|TRBJ1-1
TGCAGCCCGCGGGCCACTGAAGCTTTCTTT
CSPRATEAFF
>.|TRBV21-1|.|TRBJ2-7
TGTGCCAGCAGCAAGGGACTCCGAAGCTCCTACGAGCAGTACTTC
CASSKGLRSSYEQYF
>once|TRBV18|TRBD2|TRBJ2-7
TGTGCCAGCTCACCACACGTATCCACTAGCGGGAGGGAATCCTCCTACGAGCAGTACTTC
CASSPHVSTSGRESSYEQYF
>.|TRBV7-6|TRBD2|TRBJ2-5
TGTGCCAGCAGCTTAGGTCAGGCTAGCGGGGAAGAGACCCAGTACTTC
CASSLGQASGEETQYF
>.|TRBV6-5|.|TRBJ1-4
TGTGCCAGCAGTTACTCAGCGGGCCGTACTAATGAAAAACTGTTTTTT
CASSYSAGRTNEKLFF
>.|TRBV6-1|TRBD1|TRBJ2-5
TGTGCCAGTTCCGCAGGGGGGACCCAGTACTTC
CASSAGGTQYF
>.|TRBV5-1|.|TRBJ1-2
TGCGCCAGCAGCTCTAGCGGCAGGGCCTATGGCTACACCTTC
CASSSSGRAYGYTF
>few|TRBV7-8|.|TRBJ1-1
TGTGCCAGCAGCTTGAAAGACAGGTCGGGTACTGAAGCTTTCTTT
CASSLKDRSGTEAFF
>.|TRBV7-6|TRBD1|TRBJ2-2
TGTGCCAGCAGCAAAGGACAGGGGGCGTTTGGCGGGGAGCTGTTTTTT
CASSKGQGAFGGELFF
>.|TRBV5-4|.|TRBJ2-5
TGTGCCAGCAGCCCTCAAGGAGGACTCACAGCTGAGACCCAGTACTTC
CASSPQGGLTAETQYF
>.|TRBV5-1|TRBD2|TRBJ2-2
TGCGCCAGCAGCTTAGTCTTTGGGAGGGAGAAGGGCACCGGGGAGCTGTTTTTT
CASSLVFGREKGTGELFF
>.|TRBV11-2|TRBD1|TRBJ2-7
TGTGCCAGCAGCTTGACAACCGGGACAGCGTACGAGCAGTACTTC
CASSLTTGTAYEQYF
>.|TRBV2|.|TRBJ1-3
TGTGCCAGCAGTGAACGTGGAAACACCATATATTTT
CASSERGNTIYF
>.|TRBV29-1|TRBD2|TRBJ2-3
TGCAGCTCCAGCGGGAGTACAGATACGCAGTATTTT
CSSSGSTDTQYF
>.|TRBV6-5|.|TRBJ1-2
TGTGCCAGCAGTTACGGCCAAACGAGGGGCTACACCTTC
CASSYGQTRGYTF
>few|TRBV7-7|.|TRBJ2-3
TGTGCTAGCAGCTTAGCGCAGGGAGATACGCAGTATTTT
CASSLAQGDTQYF